This section outlines one TCR beta chain sequence together with its context. The antigen is unknown. The repertoire was sequenced with immunoSEQ multiplex PCR; TCRdb's copy has only in-frame clones and lacks some. The top ten clones hold 1% to 1.5% of a sample with 25,000 to 35,000 clones, under 90% of them seen once. The sample originates from a study of T cell responses to AZD1222 COVID-19 vaccine. Germline V lookup: CDR1 SNHLY, CDR2 FYNNEI. The trim removed 5 bases at V and 4 bases at J, leaving 11 bases unmatched. CDR3 length equals 16 residues. Regarding the study as a whole: Targeting of unmutated variant regions was reportedly seen in nearly half of spike-specific TCRs. Seropositivity was recorded at baseline in only a handful of AZD1222 recipients. Two doses of AZD1222 preceded a rise in Spike-specific TCR breadth and depth. All repertoire sampling was performed exclusively after the peak T cell response.

The chain couples TRBV2 to TRBJ2-3; 8 nucleotides match TRBD2. Here the sequenced sample was peripheral blood, taken on day 0 of AZD1222 vaccination. The TCR comes from an adult in good health. This chain's CDR3 is CASSLSSGSRSDTQYF. DNA of the CDR3: TGTGCCAGCAGTTTATCTAGCGGGTCACGTTCAGATACGCAGTATTTT.